This TCR beta chain was captured by sequencing in a study of cytomegalovirus exposure and HLA in healthy donors. There are 15 residues in the CDR3. Trimming took 0 bases from V and 2 from J; bases not matched to a gene: 0. The V gene's germline CDR1 is SGHAT and CDR2 FQNNGV. With regard to this clone: The sample holds other DNA sequences that translate to the same CDR3.

The PCR made use of 60 Vbeta and 13 Jbeta primers. Only in-frame clones appear in the TCRdb table, and some are missing; sequencing was by immunoSEQ multiplex PCR. This sample has 150,000 or so clones, with more than 75% found just once. Sample: PBMCs. V is TRBV11-2 and J is TRBJ2-7, with 11 bases identical to TRBD2. The TCR originated in a man aged 45-65 years in good health and CMV-seronegative. CDR3 nucleotides: TGTGCCAGCAGCTTAGAGACTAGCGGGGCCTACGAGCAGTACTTC. It specifies CASSLETSGAYEQYF.